In its sample, the clone carrying this TCR beta chain was seen a few times. Its antigen is currently unknown. The data were taken from a study of T cells in Graves' hyperthyroidism and ophthalmopathy. Findings of the study overall: A median around 6.4 months before onset, the model predicted ophthalmopathy. Ophthalmopathy was distinguished from stable hyperthyroidism by 13 V-J signatures.

The CDR3 runs to 19 residues. Per germline, CDR1 GTSNPN and CDR2 SVGIG (reference sequence). V lost 4 bases to trimming and J lost 2 bases; unmatched junction nucleotides: 16. Patients aged 18 to 65 had newly diagnosed hyperthyroidism lasting under 2 months. Diagnostic decisions used clinical symptoms, serum thyroxine and TRAb, thyroid ultrasound and orbital computed tomography. There were TCR beta CDR3 regions amplified from RNA transcripts. In the first-round RT-PCR of the TCR CDR3, the HTBI primer set was used. Each CDR3 protein is one row after TCRdb ran MiXCR on the multiplex PCR reads. The sample has some 560,000 distinct CDR3 sequences; around a sixth are singletons.

Specimen: blood. V and J are TRBV30 and TRBJ2-7; 14 bases match TRBD2. The TCR was taken from a woman aged 30 to 39 with Graves' hyperthyroidism. CDR3 amino acids: CAWTPPGLAGDDLAYEQYF. The CDR3 region has the DNA TGTGCCTGGACCCCCCCGGGACTAGCGGGAGACGACTTAGCCTACGAGCAGTACTTC.